The 14 T cell receptor beta chains below come from one sample, sequenced in a study of T cell responses to AZD1222 COVID-19 vaccine. The protocol was immunoSEQ multiplex PCR, while the TCRdb copy is restricted to in-frame clones and leaves out a portion. The sample consists of roughly 110,000 clones, over 80% of them appearing once. Specimen: peripheral blood, collected 28 days after the second AZD1222 dose. These receptors were obtained from an adult who received the AZD1222 COVID-19 vaccine.

The chain uses TRBV11-1 and TRBJ1-1, with D perhaps matching TRBD1 (5 bases). CDR1 SGHAT and CDR2 FQDESV come from the germline V gene (reference sequence). V was clipped by 6 bases and J by 0 bases, with 8 bases between them. There are 13 residues in the CDR3. CDR3 coding DNA: TGTGCCAGCAGTCCAGGGATGAACACTGAAGCTTTCTTT. Translation: CASSPGMNTEAFF.

J is TRBJ1-4 and V is TRBV10-3; D gene unclear. The CDR3 totals 13 residues. The V end lost 0 bases, the J end lost 8 bases, and 7 bases lay between the germline ends. Germline CDR1 reads ENHRY; CDR2 reads SYGVKD. This chain's CDR3 is CAISESTVEKLFF. CDR3 bases: TGTGCCATCAGTGAGTCGACGGTGGAAAAACTGTTTTTT.

The V call is TRBV18, the J call TRBJ2-1; TRBD1 matches at 7 bases. The CDR3 runs 15 residues. V lost 0 bases, J lost 5 bases, and 4 bases stayed unmatched. Germline V gene data show CDR1 as KGHSH and CDR2 as LQKENI. CDR3 residues: CASSPPTGAHNEQFF. The CDR3, as DNA: TGTGCCAGCTCACCACCCACAGGGGCCCACAATGAGCAGTTCTTC.

This clone was recorded once. The CDR3 loop is CASSTKAREGPEQYF. For the CDR3, the DNA is TGTGCCAGCAGCACTAAGGCACGGGAGGGCCCCGAGCAGTACTTC. The chain links TRBV7-2 to TRBJ2-7, with 8 bases identical to TRBD2. CDR3 size: 15 residues. Germline loops: CDR1 SGHTA, CDR2 FQGNSA. The junction had 12 bases not matched to a gene; V was cut back by 5 bases and J by 6 bases.

The genes are TRBV19 and TRBJ2-1; unclear D gene. CDR3 length: 14 amino acids. Per germline, CDR1 LNHDA and CDR2 SQIVND (reference sequence). The ends were cut back, 7 bases at V and 6 bases at J, with 16 bases in the middle. The CDR3 nucleotides are TGTGCCAGTAAGAGGTTTCCCGGCCTCAATGAGCAGTTCTTC. Translation gives CASKRFPGLNEQFF.

The chain links TRBV6-5 to TRBJ1-6; D gene uncertain. The CDR3 sequence is 15 residues long. Trimming cost V 7 bases and J 6 bases, with 16 bases left between them. The germline V gene encodes CDR1 MNHEY and CDR2 SVGAGI. The CDR3 DNA reads as TGTGCCAGCACTAAAAGGGTGCATGGTAATTCACCCCTCCACTTT. This gives the protein CASTKRVHGNSPLHF.

The V call is TRBV2, the J call TRBJ1-5, with D possibly being TRBD1 (5 bases). The V and J ends lost 7 bases and 6 bases respectively, with 19 bases between them. The CDR3 runs to 15 residues. The germline CDR1 and CDR2 sequences are SNHLY and FYNNEI. In nucleotides, the CDR3 is TGTGCCAGCACCGACGGGGGAAGAGGGATTCAGCCCCAGCATTTT. Translating gives CASTDGGRGIQPQHF.

The chain has TRBV7-7 and TRBJ2-2, with D unclear. The V end lost 5 bases, the J end lost 8 bases, and 18 bases lay between the germline ends. CDR1 SSHAT and CDR2 FNYEAQ come from the germline V gene (reference sequence). There are 15 residues in the CDR3. CDR3 protein: CASSQWANSIGELFF. The CDR3 DNA reads TGTGCCAGCAGCCAATGGGCAAACTCCATAGGGGAGCTGTTTTTT.

This chain joins TRBV5-1 and TRBJ2-7; D remains unclear. The CDR3 covers 16 residues. Germline values: CDR1 SGHRS, CDR2 YFSETQ. V lost 0 bases, J lost 3 bases, and 16 bases lay in between. CDR3 sequence (DNA): TGCGCCAGCAGCTTGGGCATCGAGCTGTCAAACTACGAGCAGTACTTC. Translating it yields CASSLGIELSNYEQYF.

The CDR3 DNA reads TGCGCCAGCAGCCAAGAAGTGGGGTCCTACGAGCAGTACTTC. It yields the protein CASSQEVGSYEQYF. V usage is TRBV4-3 and J usage is TRBJ2-7; unclear D gene. CDR1 is LGHNA and CDR2 is YSLEER in the germline V gene. Trimming took off 0 bases at V and 1 base at J, with 7 bases between the two ends. The CDR3 spans 14 residues.

In this sample, this clone turned up once. The chain is built from TRBV7-3 and TRBJ1-6, with 12 bases matching TRBD1. Germline V gives CDR1 SGHTA, CDR2 FQGTGA. V dropped 2 bases and J dropped 10; count of bases not matched to a gene: 6. The CDR3 length is 16 residues. In nucleotides, the CDR3 is TGTGCCAGCAGCTTACCGGGACAGGGGGCAAAATCACCCCTCCACTTT. Translation gives CASSLPGQGAKSPLHF.

This clone is a singleton in its sample. V usage is TRBV9 and J usage is TRBJ2-7; either TRBD1 or TRBD2 may supply D (6 bases each). Germline V gene lookup returns CDR1 SGDLS and CDR2 YYNGEE. The germline V and J ends were trimmed by 0 bases and 4 bases, with 11 bases remaining between them. The length of the CDR3 is 14 residues. The CDR3 loop is CASSVAGEEYEQYF. CDR3 DNA: TGTGCCAGCAGCGTAGCAGGGGAGGAGTACGAGCAGTACTTC. The full variable domain, completed using reference TRBV9 and TRBJ2-7, is DSGVTQTPKHLITATGQRVTLRCSPRSGDLSVYWYQQSLDQGLQFLIQYYNGEERAKGNILERFSAQQFPDLHSELNLSSLELGDSALYFCASSVAGEEYEQYFGPGTRLTVT.

This sequence joins TRBV28 and TRBJ1-5; the D gene is possibly TRBD1 (6 bases). Germline-derived CDR1 and CDR2 are MDHEN and SYDVKM. This CDR3 has 15 residues. Trimming shortened V by 5 bases and J by 4 bases, and 15 bases separated the two germline ends. The DNA of the CDR3 is TGTGCCAGCAGTCGACAATCAGGGGCGAATCAGCCCCAGCATTTT. Translating it yields CASSRQSGANQPQHF. The variable domain in full, completed from reference TRBV28 and TRBJ1-5, reads DVKVTQSSRYLVKRTGEKVFLECVQDMDHENMFWYRQDPGLGLRLIYFSYDVKMKEKGDIPEGYSVSREKKERFSLILESASTNQTSMYLCASSRQSGANQPQHFGDGTRLSIL.

V and J are TRBV29-1 and TRBJ1-1; D is ambiguous. CDR3 length: 14 amino acids. V was cut by 4 bases and J by 4 bases, with 16 bases left in between. Germline-derived CDR1 and CDR2 are SQVTM and ANQGSEA. CDR3: CSVGGGRLGTEAFF. The CDR3 DNA reads TGCAGCGTTGGGGGAGGCAGGTTGGGCACTGAAGCTTTCTTT.